A single sample gave rise to the 2 T cell receptor beta chains below, sequenced in a study of T cell repertoires in aging, cancer and after chemotherapy. A mixed TRB-A/B primer pool amplified rearranged TRB by multiplex touch-down PCR. Each CDR3 protein is one row after TCRdb ran MiXCR on the multiplex PCR reads. The sample records about 600 distinct CDR3 sequences, 35% to 40% being singletons. Peripheral blood genomic DNA, not sorted cells or RNA, was the template. Material: blood. These TCRs come from a human donor with a blood cancer.

Within the sample, this clonotype is medium-sized. V and J are TRBV4-1 and TRBJ2-7; 9 bases fit TRBD1. Germline lookup yields CDR1 MGHRA and CDR2 YSYEKL. The CDR3 length is 14 residues. V lost 4 bases, J lost 6 bases, and 7 bases stayed unmatched. CDR3 loop: CASSRDRESGEQYF. CDR3 DNA: TGCGCCAGCAGCCGGGACAGGGAGTCGGGCGAGCAGTACTTC.

This chain joins TRBV5-6 and TRBJ2-1; D gene ambiguous. Germline CDR1 and CDR2: SGHDT and YYEEEE. The V end lost 0 bases, the J end lost 0 bases, and 7 bases lay between the germline ends. CDR3 length: 15 amino acids. CDR3 protein: CASSLGSNSYNEQFF. The CDR3 DNA reads as TGTGCCAGCAGCTTGGGCTCGAACTCCTACAATGAGCAGTTCTTC.